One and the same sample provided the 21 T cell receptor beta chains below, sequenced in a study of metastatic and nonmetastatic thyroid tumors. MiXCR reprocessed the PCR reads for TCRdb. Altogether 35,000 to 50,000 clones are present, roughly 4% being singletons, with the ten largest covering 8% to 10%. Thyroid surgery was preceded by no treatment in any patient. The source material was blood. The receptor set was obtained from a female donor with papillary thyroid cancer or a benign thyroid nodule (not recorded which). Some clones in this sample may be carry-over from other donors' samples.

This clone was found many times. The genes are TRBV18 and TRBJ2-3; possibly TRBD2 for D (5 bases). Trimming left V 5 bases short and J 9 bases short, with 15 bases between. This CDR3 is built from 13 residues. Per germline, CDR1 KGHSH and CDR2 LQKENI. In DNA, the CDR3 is TGTGCCAGCTCAACCTACCTAGCCCAGACGCAGTATTTT. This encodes CASSTYLAQTQYF.

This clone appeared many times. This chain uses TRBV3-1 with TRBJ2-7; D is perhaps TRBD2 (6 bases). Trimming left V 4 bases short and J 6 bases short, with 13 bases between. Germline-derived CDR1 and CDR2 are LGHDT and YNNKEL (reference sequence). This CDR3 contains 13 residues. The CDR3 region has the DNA TGTGCCAGCAGCCCGTCCCGGGACTCCGAGCAGTACTTC. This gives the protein CASSPSRDSEQYF.

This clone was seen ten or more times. The CDR3 DNA is TGTGCCACCCGAGGGTCTGGTCCAGAGACCCAGTACTTC. Protein product: CATRGSGPETQYF. The V call is TRBV28, the J call TRBJ2-5; D might be TRBD2 (5 bases). Germline CDR1 and CDR2: MDHEN and SYDVKM. V lost 10 bases to trimming and J lost 4 bases, with 16 bases between them. The CDR3 length is 13 residues.

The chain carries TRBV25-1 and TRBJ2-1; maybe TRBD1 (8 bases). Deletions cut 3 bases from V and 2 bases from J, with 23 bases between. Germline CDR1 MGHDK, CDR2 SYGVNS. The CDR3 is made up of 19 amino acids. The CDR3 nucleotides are TGTGCCAGCAGTGATATGAGCGGGACAGGACTCAAAGCCTACAATGAGCAGTTCTTC. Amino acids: CASSDMSGTGLKAYNEQFF.

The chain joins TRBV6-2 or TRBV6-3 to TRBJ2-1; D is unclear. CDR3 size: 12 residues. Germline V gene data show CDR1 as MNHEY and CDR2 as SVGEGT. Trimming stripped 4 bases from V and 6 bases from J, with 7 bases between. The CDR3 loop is CASSSDSNEQFF. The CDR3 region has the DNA TGTGCCAGCAGTTCCGACTCCAATGAGCAGTTCTTC.

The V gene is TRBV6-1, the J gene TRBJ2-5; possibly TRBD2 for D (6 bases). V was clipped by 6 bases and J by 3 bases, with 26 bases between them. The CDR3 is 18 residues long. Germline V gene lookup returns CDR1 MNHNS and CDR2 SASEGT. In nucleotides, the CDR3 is TGTGCCAGCAGCTTCCTATTGGGGACTTCAAGGATGGAAGAGACCCAGTACTTC. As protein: CASSFLLGTSRMEETQYF.

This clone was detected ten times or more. The DNA of the CDR3 is TGTGCCAGCAGCGAGTCCGGGACAGGGGTTCAGCCCCAGCATTTT. Translating gives CASSESGTGVQPQHF. The gene calls are TRBV2 and TRBJ1-5, with 10 positions matching TRBD1. Germline lookup yields CDR1 SNHLY and CDR2 FYNNEI. The CDR3 contains 15 residues. Trimming removed 6 bases from V and 6 bases from J; junction bases left unmatched: 8.

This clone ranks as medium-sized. CDR3 coding DNA: TGTGCCAGCTCCCAAAACAGGAGAGAAGCTTTCTTT. Amino acids: CASSQNRREAFF. V is TRBV14 and J is TRBJ1-1, with D possibly being TRBD1 (5 bases). This CDR3 is 12 amino acids long. Trimming pared 8 bases from V and 8 bases from J, leaving 15 bases between. Germline lookup yields CDR1 SGHDN and CDR2 FVKESK.

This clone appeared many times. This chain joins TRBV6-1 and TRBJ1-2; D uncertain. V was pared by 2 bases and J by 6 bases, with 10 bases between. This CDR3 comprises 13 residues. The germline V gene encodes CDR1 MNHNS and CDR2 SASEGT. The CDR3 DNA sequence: TGTGCCAGCAGTGAAATCCAGGCAGATGGCTACACCTTC. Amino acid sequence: CASSEIQADGYTF.

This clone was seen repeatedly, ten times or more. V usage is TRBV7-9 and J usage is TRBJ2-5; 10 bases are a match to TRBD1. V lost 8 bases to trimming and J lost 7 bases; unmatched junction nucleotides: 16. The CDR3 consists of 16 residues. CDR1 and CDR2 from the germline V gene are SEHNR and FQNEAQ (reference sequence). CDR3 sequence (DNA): TGTGCCAGCCGACCCTCCGGGACAGGACAGGGGGGGACCCAGTACTTC. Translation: CASRPSGTGQGGTQYF.

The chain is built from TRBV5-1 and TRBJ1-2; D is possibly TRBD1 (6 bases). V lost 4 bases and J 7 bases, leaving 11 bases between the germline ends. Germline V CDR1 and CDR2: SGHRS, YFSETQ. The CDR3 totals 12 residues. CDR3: CASSQQGVGYTF. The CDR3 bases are TGCGCCAGCAGCCAACAGGGAGTTGGCTACACCTTC.

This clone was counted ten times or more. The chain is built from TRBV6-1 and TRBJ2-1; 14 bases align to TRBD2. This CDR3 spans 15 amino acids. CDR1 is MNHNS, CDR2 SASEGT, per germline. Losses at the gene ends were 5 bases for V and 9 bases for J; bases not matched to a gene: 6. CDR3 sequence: CASSKTSGRAGEQFF. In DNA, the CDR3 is TGTGCCAGCAGTAAGACTAGCGGGAGGGCGGGTGAGCAGTTCTTC.

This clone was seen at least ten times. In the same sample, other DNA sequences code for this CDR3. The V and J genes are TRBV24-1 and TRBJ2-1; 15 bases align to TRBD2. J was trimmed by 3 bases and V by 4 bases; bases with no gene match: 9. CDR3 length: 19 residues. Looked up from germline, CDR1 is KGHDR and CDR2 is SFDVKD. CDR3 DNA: TGTGCCACCAGTGACAATGGACTAGCGGGAGGGCCCCTCTACAATGAGCAGTTCTTC. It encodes CATSDNGLAGGPLYNEQFF.

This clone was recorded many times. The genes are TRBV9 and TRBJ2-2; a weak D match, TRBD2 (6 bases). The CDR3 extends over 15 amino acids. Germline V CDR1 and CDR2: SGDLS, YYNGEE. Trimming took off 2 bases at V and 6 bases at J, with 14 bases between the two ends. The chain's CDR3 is CASSVEGLVSGELFF. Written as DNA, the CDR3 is TGTGCCAGCAGCGTGGAGGGACTGGTCTCCGGGGAGCTGTTTTTT.

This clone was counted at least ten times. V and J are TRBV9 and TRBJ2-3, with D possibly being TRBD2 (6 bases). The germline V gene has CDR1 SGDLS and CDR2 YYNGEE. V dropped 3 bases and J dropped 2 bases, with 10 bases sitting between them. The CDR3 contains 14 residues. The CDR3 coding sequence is TGTGCCAGCAGCGGTAGCGGCTTCACAGATACGCAGTATTTT. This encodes CASSGSGFTDTQYF. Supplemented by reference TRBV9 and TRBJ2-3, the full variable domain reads DSGVTQTPKHLITATGQRVTLRCSPRSGDLSVYWYQQSLDQGLQFLIQYYNGEERAKGNILERFSAQQFPDLHSELNLSSLELGDSALYFCASSGSGFTDTQYFGPGTRLTVL.

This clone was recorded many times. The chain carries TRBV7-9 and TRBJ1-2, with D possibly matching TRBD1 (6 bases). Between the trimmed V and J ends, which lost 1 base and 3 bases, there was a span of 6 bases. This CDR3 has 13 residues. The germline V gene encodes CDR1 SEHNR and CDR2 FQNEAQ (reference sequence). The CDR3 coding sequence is TGTGCCAGCAGCTTAGGGACAGACTATGGCTACACCTTC. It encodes CASSLGTDYGYTF.

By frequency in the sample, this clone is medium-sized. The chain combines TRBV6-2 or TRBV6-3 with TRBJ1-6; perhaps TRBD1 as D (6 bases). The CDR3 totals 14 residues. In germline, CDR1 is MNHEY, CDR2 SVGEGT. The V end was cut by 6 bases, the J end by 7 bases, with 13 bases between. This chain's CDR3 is CASSYIGGNSPLHF. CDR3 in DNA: TGTGCCAGCAGCTATATAGGGGGAAATTCACCCCTCCACTTT.

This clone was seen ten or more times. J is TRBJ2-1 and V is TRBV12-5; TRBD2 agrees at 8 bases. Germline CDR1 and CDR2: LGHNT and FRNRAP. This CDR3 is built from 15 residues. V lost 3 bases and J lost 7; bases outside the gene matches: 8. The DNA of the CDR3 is TGTGCTAGTGGTTTTACGGGACTAGTTACGAATGAGCAGTTCTTC. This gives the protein CASGFTGLVTNEQFF. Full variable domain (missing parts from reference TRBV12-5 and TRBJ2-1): DARVTQTPRHKVTEMGQEVTMRCQPILGHNTVFWYRQTMMQGLELLAYFRNRAPLDDSGMPKDRFSAEMPDATLATLKIQPSEPRDSAVYFCASGFTGLVTNEQFFGPGTRLTVL.

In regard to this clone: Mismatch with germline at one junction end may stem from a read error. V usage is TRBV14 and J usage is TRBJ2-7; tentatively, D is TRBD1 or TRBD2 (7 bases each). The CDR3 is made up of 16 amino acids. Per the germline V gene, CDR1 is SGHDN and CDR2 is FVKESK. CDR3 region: CASSLGGRGLAYDQYF. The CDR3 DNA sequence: TGTGCCAGCAGCCTAGGAGGGAGGGGGCTTGCCTACGACCAGTACTTC.

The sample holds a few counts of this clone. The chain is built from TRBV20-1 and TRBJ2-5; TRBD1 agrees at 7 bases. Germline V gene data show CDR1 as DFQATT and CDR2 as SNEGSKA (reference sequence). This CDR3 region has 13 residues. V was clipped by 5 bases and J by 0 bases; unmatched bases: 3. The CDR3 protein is CSAQGTDQETQYF. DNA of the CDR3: TGCAGTGCTCAAGGGACAGACCAAGAGACCCAGTACTTC.

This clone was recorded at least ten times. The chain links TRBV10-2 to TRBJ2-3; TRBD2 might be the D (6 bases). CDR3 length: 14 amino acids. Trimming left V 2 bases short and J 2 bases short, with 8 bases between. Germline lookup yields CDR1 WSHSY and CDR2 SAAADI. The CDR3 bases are TGCGCCAGCAGTGAGAGGAGGGCCACAGATACGCAGTATTTT. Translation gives CASSERRATDTQYF.